This T cell receptor beta chain was retrieved from a study of molecular identifiers for immune sequencing clone quantification (dated by TCRdb to 2017 to 2018). Some background on the complete study: For a replicate experiment, RNA from around 20,000 or 100,000 naive CD8 T cells was divided into five aliquots, and four of the five aliquots were sequenced. This methods study benchmarked molecular-identifier clustering-based TCR repertoire sequencing (MIDCIRS) and TCR RNA copy counting, using CD8 T cells to do so. The paper's findings and limits, for the study overall: Identical TCR molecules sharing a barcode could cause highly expanded clone sizes to be underestimated. Without barcode sub-clustering, chimeric consensus sequences inflated TCR diversity; chimeras reached as high as 47%. Around 2.8 recovered TCR RNA copies per cell were obtained by modeling, versus roughly 10 by digital PCR, implying a capture efficiency of 25% to 30%. Spiked-in Jurkat TCR RNA equal to a single cell's worth was reported to be detectable even within 1,200,000 naive CD8 T cells. The naive libraries included spiked-in Jurkat TCR RNA (fewer than eleven copies' worth), and this RNA is not part of the donor repertoire. Clones above 20 RNA copies held over 98% of molecules in CMV-specific effector cells but under 1% in naive cells.

Looking up the germline V gene yields CDR1 KGHSH and CDR2 LQKENI. The CDR3 holds 16 amino acids from the cysteine to the phenylalanine. Only CDR3 DNA is held: 48 bases, read in frame from base 1. V and J are trimmed by 10 bases and 2 bases, and the gene matches miss 14 bases of the junction. Of note for this clonotype: Its antigen remains undetermined. No base quality information exists; no much larger clone differs at one position.

Libraries of naive CD8 T cells were built from anywhere between about 17,000 and 1,000,000 sorted cells, with 10%, 30% or 50% of the purified RNA used. Naive CD8 T cells were FACS-sorted as CD8+CD4-CCR7+CD45RA+ on a BD FACSAria II into RLT Plus buffer. To test detection sensitivity, Jurkat RNA equivalent to under 12 TCR copies was spiked into samples of roughly 18,000-1,000,000 naive CD8 T cells. Enrichment of CD8 T cells was performed with RosetteSep CD8+ T Cell Enrichment Cocktail and Ficoll-Paque, after which ACK red cell lysis was carried out. To prepare the library, PCR was applied. Sequenced on a NextSeq 500. Bulk TCR libraries were prepared as previously described, using TCR primers listed in Table S5. Purification of total RNA was performed with the Qiagen AllPrep DNA/RNA kit. Before analysis, reads from multiple sequencing runs of the same library were pooled. As for the original processing: Only reads with exact TCR constant sequence were kept, trimmed to 150 nt, and grouped by their 12-nt molecular barcodes. Within each barcode group, reads were sub-clustered at a 15% Levenshtein threshold, and quality-weighted consensus sequences were built per RNA molecule. Non-functional sequences were excluded, and lower-count sequences lying one edit away from another sequence were also excluded. Barcode sub-clusters with fewer than 20% of the maximum read count were removed, based on fitting two negative binomial distributions. The public sequencing data were trimmed at Q25 with fastp and processed into clonotypes with MiXCR by TCRdb, which kept only in-frame beta chains. A single entry per CDR3 protein holds the most common genes and DNA from its merged rows. TCRdb's processing, not the authors', yielded these V and J calls. The sample profile shows 400,000 to 600,000 distinct CDR3 sequences; around 23% of them were found once. The ten biggest clones cover around 0.76% of the sample.

The sequence came from a human donor in good health. Some libraries in this study had Jurkat cell RNA spiked in. This receptor chain uses TRBV18 and TRBJ1-2; the junction holds 9 bases that match TRBD1. Sequenced input: naive CD8+ T cells from blood, with Jurkat cell RNA spiked in. The sample's cell subset or site label is to be understood as: FACS-sorted CD8+CD4-CCR7+CD45RA+ naive T cells. At the DNA level, the sequence is TGTGCCAACTCTCCGGATGACAGGGGGAAAAACTATGGCTACACCTTC. Its translation is CANSPDDRGKNYGYTF.